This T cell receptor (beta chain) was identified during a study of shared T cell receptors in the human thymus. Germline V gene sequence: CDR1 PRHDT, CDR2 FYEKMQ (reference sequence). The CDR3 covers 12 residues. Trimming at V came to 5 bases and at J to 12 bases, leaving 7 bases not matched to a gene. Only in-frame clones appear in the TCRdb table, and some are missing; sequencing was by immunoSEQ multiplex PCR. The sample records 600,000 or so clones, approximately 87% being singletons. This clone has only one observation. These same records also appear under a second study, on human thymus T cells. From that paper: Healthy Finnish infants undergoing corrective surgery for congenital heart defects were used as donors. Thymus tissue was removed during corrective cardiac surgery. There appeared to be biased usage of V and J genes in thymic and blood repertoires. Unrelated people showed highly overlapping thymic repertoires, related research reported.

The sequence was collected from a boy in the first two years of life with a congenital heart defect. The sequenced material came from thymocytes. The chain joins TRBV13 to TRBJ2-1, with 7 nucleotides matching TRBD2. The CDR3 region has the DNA TGTGCCAGCAGCAAGGCGGGGGACTCGCAGTTCTTC. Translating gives CASSKAGDSQFF.